The rows below give T cell receptor beta chains drawn from one sample of a study of blood T cells in healthy people across ages. From the 5' RACE reads, TCRdb called clonotypes with MiXCR, one entry per CDR3 protein. Of about 1.4 million distinct CDR3 sequences listed, around 55% were seen once; the top ten hold 6.5% to 8%. What was sequenced was blood. These receptors originate from a man younger than 35 in good health. CDR3s include the opening cysteine and the closing phenylalanine or tryptophan. A D gene is named only where the DNA matches it firmly. Not every row has a clone size; where given, it reads once, few, many or a size class.

D	V	size	J	CDR3	DNA
TRBD2	TRBV20-1	-	TRBJ2-5	CSASPRTSGQETQYF	TGCAGTGCTAGTCCTCGGACTAGCGGGCAAGAGACCCAGTACTTC
-	TRBV7-9	few	TRBJ1-4	CASNSGTGQYEKLFF	TGTGCCAGCAACTCGGGGACCGGACAGTACGAAAAACTGTTTTTT
-	TRBV7-2	-	TRBJ1-2	CASSPGAANNYGYTF	TGTGCCAGCAGCCCCGGGGCGGCAAATAACTATGGCTACACCTTC
TRBD2	TRBV20-1	-	TRBJ2-7	CSASRGLAGDYEQYF	TGCAGTGCTAGCCGGGGTCTAGCGGGTGATTACGAGCAGTACTTC
-	TRBV3-1	-	TRBJ2-7	CASSQDTVTTYEQYF	TGTGCCAGCAGCCAAGATACTGTGACGACCTACGAGCAGTACTTC
-	TRBV12-3/TRBV12-4	-	TRBJ1-4	CASRARRANEKLFF	TGTGCCAGCAGGGCCCGGAGAGCTAATGAAAAACTGTTTTTT
-	TRBV20-1	few	TRBJ2-7	CSARDLRRYEQYF	TGCAGTGCTAGAGATCTCAGGCGGTACGAGCAGTACTTC
-	TRBV6-1	-	TRBJ2-6	CASASGGGPFSGANVLTF	TGTGCCAGCGCCTCCGGTGGGGGTCCTTTCTCTGGGGCCAACGTCCTGACTTTC
TRBD2	TRBV6-5	-	TRBJ2-1	CASSRAGDGHEQFF	TGTGCCAGCTCGAGAGCGGGGGACGGGCATGAGCAGTTCTTC
-	TRBV5-1	few	TRBJ1-2	CASSLVDSESPYGYTF	TGCGCCAGCAGCTTGGTTGACAGTGAAAGCCCTTATGGCTACACCTTC
TRBD2	TRBV3-1	-	TRBJ2-7	CASSQESGGSEQYF	TGTGCCAGCAGCCAAGAGTCGGGGGGTAGCGAGCAGTACTTC
-	TRBV7-8	-	TRBJ2-1	CASSARRVTAYNEQFF	TGTGCCAGCAGCGCCCGACGAGTAACTGCCTACAATGAGCAGTTCTTC
-	TRBV5-1	-	TRBJ1-2	CASSLAAATTGYTF	TGCGCCAGCAGCTTGGCCGCGGCAACGACAGGCTACACCTTC
TRBD2	TRBV20-1	-	TRBJ2-3	CSASYRGRARDTQYF	TGCAGTGCTAGCTATCGAGGGAGGGCCCGGGATACGCAGTATTTT
-	TRBV5-1	-	TRBJ2-7	CASSPRDISGSYEQYF	TGCGCCAGCAGCCCGAGGGACATCTCGGGTAGCTACGAGCAGTACTTC
-	TRBV9	few	TRBJ2-4	CASSVFSRDIQYF	TGTGCCAGCAGCGTATTCTCTCGGGACATTCAGTACTTC
TRBD1	TRBV7-9	-	TRBJ2-1	CASSSLLLQGLFDEQFF	TGTGCCAGCAGCTCCCTTCTGCTACAGGGGCTGTTTGATGAGCAGTTCTTC
-	TRBV4-3	-	TRBJ2-6	CASSPNQPPGANVLTF	TGCGCCAGCAGCCCAAATCAGCCACCTGGGGCCAACGTCCTGACTTTC
-	TRBV29-1	-	TRBJ2-2	CSVHLTGTPNTGELFF	TGCAGCGTCCACCTAACCGGGACACCCAACACCGGGGAGCTGTTTTTT
TRBD2	TRBV5-1	-	TRBJ2-1	CASSFSGGDYNEQFF	TGCGCCAGCAGCTTTAGCGGGGGGGATTACAATGAGCAGTTCTTC
TRBD1	TRBV7-9	-	TRBJ2-7	CASSWDRGSDEQYF	TGTGCCAGCAGCTGGGACAGGGGTTCGGACGAGCAGTACTTC
-	TRBV4-1	-	TRBJ1-5	CASRDQRSGDQPQHF	TGCGCCAGCAGAGACCAGCGGAGCGGGGATCAGCCCCAGCATTTT
-	TRBV4-1	-	TRBJ2-7	CASSQPGAGYEQYF	TGCGCCAGCAGCCAACCTGGGGCTGGATACGAGCAGTACTTC
-	TRBV29-1	-	TRBJ2-7	CSVGRNSYEQYF	TGCAGCGTTGGCCGGAACTCCTACGAGCAGTACTTC
-	TRBV6-5	many	TRBJ2-7	CASTPGIHRSYEQYF	TGTGCCAGCACCCCCGGGATCCATCGCTCCTACGAGCAGTACTTC
TRBD2	TRBV6-1	few	TRBJ2-1	CASSELAGGPGNEQFF	TGTGCCAGCAGCGAACTAGCGGGAGGGCCAGGCAATGAGCAGTTCTTC
-	TRBV12-3/TRBV12-4	-	TRBJ2-1	CASRLANTEQFF	TGTGCCAGCAGGTTGGCAAATACTGAGCAGTTCTTC
-	TRBV11-2	-	TRBJ2-5	CASSLAMMEETQYF	TGTGCCAGCAGCTTAGCCATGATGGAAGAGACCCAGTACTTC
-	TRBV6-5	few	TRBJ2-7	CASSYSGHRVYEQYF	TGTGCCAGCAGTTACTCCGGTCATAGGGTCTACGAGCAGTACTTC
TRBD2	TRBV7-9	few	TRBJ2-1	CASSAGLAGRYNEQFF	TGTGCCAGCAGCGCAGGACTAGCGGGGAGGTACAATGAGCAGTTCTTC
-	TRBV6-4	-	TRBJ1-5	CASSRDTVSPQHF	TGTGCCAGCAGCCGGGACACCGTATCTCCCCAGCATTTT
-	TRBV12-3/TRBV12-4	few	TRBJ2-7	CASSLGPVGGSYEQYF	TGTGCCAGCAGTTTAGGGCCGGTGGGCGGCTCCTACGAGCAGTACTTC
TRBD1	TRBV10-3	-	TRBJ1-2	CAISADRAYGYTF	TGTGCCATCAGTGCGGACAGGGCCTATGGCTACACCTTC